This T cell receptor beta chain comes out of a study of T cells generated in artificial thymic organoids (dated by TCRdb to about 2017). Background for the entire study: The TCR alpha and beta CDR3 repertoires of CD8 single positive T cells derived from in vitro artificial thymic organoids were compared with those of thymic and peripheral blood naive CD8 T cells. The displayed repertoire sequencing data were described as being representative of three independent experiments.

To build artificial thymic organoids, human HSPCs were aggregated with MS5 murine stromal cells transduced with human DLL1, and the aggregates were cultured at an air-liquid interface. FACS-purified CD34+CD3- hematopoietic stem and progenitor cells depleted of residual T cells were used to seed the organoids. Organoids were cultured in serum-free RB27 medium: RPMI 1640 supplemented with B27, FLT3L, IL-7 and ascorbic acid. Prior to RNA extraction, CD3+TCRalphabeta+CD8 single positive T cells from organoids and thymus were isolated by FACS sorting. Total RNA was purified from about 40,000 to 200,000 sorted cells per sample with the RNeasy Micro kit, and quality checked on an Agilent RNA 6000 Nano chip. This clonotype is deemed medium-sized (0.01 to 0.1%). Its antigen remains undetermined. Base-call qualities are not available, and no considerably larger clone is one nucleotide away. CDR1 and CDR2 are drawn from the germline V gene (reference sequence): MNHEY, SMNVEV. V is clipped by 1 base and J by 6 bases, and the sequence between their germline boundaries is 12 bases long. There are 14 amino acids in the CDR3, from cysteine to phenylalanine inclusive. Of the read, only the CDR3 DNA is kept; its 42 bases are in frame from base 1.

On the study overall, not on this receptor specifically: CD8 single positive T cells derived from organoids showed physiological TCR clonotype diversity comparable to the diversity seen in thymic and blood naive CD8 T cells. No skewed Valpha or Vbeta usage was observed in organoid-derived T cells, a finding that argues against dominance of unconventional lineages or clonal expansions.

TCRalpha and TCRbeta libraries were amplified in separate semi-nested PCR reactions using Advantage 2 and reverse primers located in the TRAC or TRBC constant regions. The amount of total RNA going into first-strand cDNA synthesis ranged between roughly 3 and 550 ng. TCR cDNA libraries were generated by 5'-RACE using the SMARTer PCR cDNA Synthesis kit, with a poly-dT primer employed for first-strand synthesis. The semi-nested reverse primers in the constant regions carried 5-nucleotide sample-specific barcodes, and the PCR products were cleaned up with the Zymo DNA Clean and Concentrator-5 kit. As many as ten barcoded samples were combined into a pool, ligated to Illumina adaptors, and sequenced on an Illumina MiSeq as 2 x 150 bp paired-end reads. The authors' pipeline ran thus. Demultiplexed reads were aligned using BLAT against a custom library containing all human TRAV, TRAJ, TRBV, TRBD and TRBJ combinations from IMGT. The best BLAT hits were picked using pslCDnaFilter (-maxAligns=1, -ignoreIntrons), and custom Perl scripts were used to calculate clonotype frequencies. The raw public data were reprocessed by TCRdb itself: fastp quality trimming at Q25, MiXCR clonotype calling, in-frame beta chains only. Rows matching on CDR3 protein sequence are summarized as one entry with the most common DNA and genes. What appears here as the V and J calls and clone size reflects TCRdb's work, not the paper's. The sample table contains 6,000 to 8,000 distinct CDR3 sequences; only one count was recorded for roughly 25% of them. Roughly 3.3% of the sample comes from the top ten.

This chain joins TRBV27 to TRBJ1-1; a confident D gene designation cannot be given. Input material: naive CD8+ T cells grown in artificial thymic organoids from cord blood stem and progenitor cells. This specimen's cell subset or site label, interpreted: CD3+TCRalphabeta+CD8SP T cells; for blood, CD45RO-CCR7+ naive CD8+ T cells. The clonotype originates from a human donor who gave cord blood stem cells for thymic organoid culture, a cardiac surgery patient who gave postnatal thymus, or a blood donor (not recorded which). CDR3 sequence: CASSLFGLYPEAFF. The base sequence is TGTGCCAGCAGTTTATTCGGGCTTTACCCTGAAGCTTTCTTT.